This passage covers 15 T cell receptor beta chains from one sample sequenced in a study of cytomegalovirus exposure and HLA in healthy donors. The PCR was carried out with 60 Vbeta primers and 13 Jbeta primers. Sequenced by immunoSEQ multiplex PCR; TCRdb stores in-frame clones only, minus some. The sample carries 140,000 to 150,000 clones, 75% to 85% recorded once. Sequencing was performed on PBMCs. The origin of the receptors is a woman aged 18 to 35 in good health and CMV-seropositive.

This clone was found a few times. CDR3 coding DNA: TGCGCCAGCAGCCAAGATGACCTAGAGGTGTTCAATGAGCAGTTCTTC. As protein: CASSQDDLEVFNEQFF. The chain combines TRBV4-3 with TRBJ2-1, with D unclear. CDR1 LGHNA and CDR2 YSLEER come from the germline V gene. The CDR3 spans 16 residues. The germline V and J ends were trimmed by 0 bases and 6 bases, with 15 bases remaining between them.

V usage is TRBV6-1 and J usage is TRBJ2-2; D is possibly TRBD1 (5 bases). With 3 bases removed from V and 7 bases from J, the gap between germline ends came to 9 bases. This CDR3 comprises 13 residues. Germline CDR1 and CDR2: MNHNS and SASEGT. The CDR3 region is CASSDRDNGELFF. The CDR3 region has the DNA TGTGCCAGCAGTGACAGGGATAACGGGGAGCTGTTTTTT.

The V gene is TRBV7-2, the J gene TRBJ2-7; the D is unclear. Germline values: CDR1 SGHTA, CDR2 FQGNSA. Between the trimmed V and J ends, which lost 6 bases and 0 bases, there was a span of 15 bases. The CDR3 spans 15 residues. The CDR3 DNA is TGTGCCAGCAGGCCCTTCACAAGGAGCTCCTACGAGCAGTACTTC. Amino acid sequence: CASRPFTRSSYEQYF.

The chain couples TRBV5-5 to TRBJ2-3, with 10 bases identical to TRBD1. Losses at the gene ends were 0 bases for V and 2 bases for J; bases not matched to a gene: 6. The germline gives CDR1 SGHKS, CDR2 YYEKEE (reference sequence). The CDR3 covers 17 residues. CDR3 residues: CASSLGWTGGSTDTQYF. Here the CDR3 DNA reads TGTGCCAGCAGCTTGGGTTGGACAGGGGGATCCACAGATACGCAGTATTTT.

In this sample, this clone turned up a few times. The genes are TRBV10-2 and TRBJ2-1; 10 nucleotides agree with TRBD2. V shed 5 bases, J shed 0 bases, and the junction held 4 bases outside the gene matches. The CDR3 length is 16 residues. Germline loops: CDR1 WSHSY, CDR2 SAAADI. The CDR3 is CASSFSGGSSYNEQFF. The DNA of the CDR3 is TGCGCCAGCAGTTTTAGCGGGGGGAGCTCCTACAATGAGCAGTTCTTC.

The V call is TRBV11-2, the J call TRBJ2-5; 11 nucleotides align to TRBD2. The J call may be faulty, since TRBJ2-7 better matches the DNA end. This CDR3 spans 15 amino acids. The germline gives CDR1 SGHAT, CDR2 FQNNGV. The CDR3 loop reads CASSPTSGASYEQYF. The CDR3 nucleotides read TGTGCCAGCAGCCCGACTAGCGGGGCCTCCTACGAGCAGTACTTC.

This clone was detected only a few times. The chain carries TRBV19 and TRBJ1-2; tentative D call: TRBD1 (5 bases). This CDR3 has 13 residues. The germline V gene has CDR1 LNHDA and CDR2 SQIVND (reference sequence). V was cut by 5 bases and J by 4 bases, with 11 bases left in between. CDR3 sequence reads: CASSADRFYGYTF. CDR3 DNA: TGTGCCAGTAGTGCCGACAGATTCTATGGCTACACCTTC.

The chain carries TRBV19 and TRBJ2-1; 10 bases fit TRBD2. This CDR3 region has 15 residues. V shed 6 bases, J shed 1 base, and the junction held 3 bases outside the gene matches. Germline V CDR1 and CDR2: LNHDA, SQIVND (reference sequence). The CDR3 sequence is CASSPSGGSYNEQFF. The DNA of the CDR3 is TGTGCCAGTAGCCCTAGCGGGGGTTCCTACAATGAGCAGTTCTTC. Filled out from reference TRBV19 and TRBJ2-1, the complete variable domain reads DGGITQSPKYLFRKEGQNVTLSCEQNLNHDAMYWYRQDPGQGLRLIYYSQIVNDFQKGDIAEGYSVSREKKESFPLTVTSAQKNPTAFYLCASSPSGGSYNEQFFGPGTRLTVL.

The chain joins TRBV7-2 to TRBJ2-7; D unresolved. Deletions cut 4 bases from V and 2 bases from J, with 6 bases between. The CDR3 spans 12 residues. Germline CDR1 is SGHTA and CDR2 is FQGNSA. The CDR3 loop is CASSSGAYEQYF. DNA for the CDR3: TGTGCCAGCAGCTCCGGAGCCTACGAGCAGTACTTC.

The V gene is TRBV4-1, the J gene TRBJ1-6; D is unclear. The CDR3 is 14 residues long. The germline gives CDR1 MGHRA, CDR2 YSYEKL. The V end lost 4 bases, the J end lost 7 bases, and 11 bases lay between the germline ends. CDR3 sequence (DNA): TGCGCCAGCAGCCGCATGTCGCGGAATTCACCCCTCCACTTT. It encodes CASSRMSRNSPLHF.

V is TRBV28 and J is TRBJ1-2, with a tentative D call TRBD1 (5 bases). The V gene's germline CDR1 is MDHEN and CDR2 SYDVKM. The CDR3 length is 12 residues. V lost 3 bases, J lost 7 bases, and 9 bases lay in between. Written as DNA, the CDR3 is TGTGCCAGCAGTTTGGAGACAGCTGGCTACACCTTC. Translating gives CASSLETAGYTF.

This chain connects TRBV28 to TRBJ2-7, with D tentatively TRBD1 (7 bases). Between the trimmed V and J ends, which lost 2 bases and 2 bases, there was a span of 16 bases. Looked up from germline, CDR1 is MDHEN and CDR2 is SYDVKM. The CDR3 length is 16 residues. The CDR3 spells CASSLLRGRGAYEQYF. The CDR3 bases are TGTGCCAGCAGTTTACTGAGGGGGCGCGGGGCCTACGAGCAGTACTTC.

This clone was seen once. The CDR3: CASSLELGGAFTDTQYF. DNA for the CDR3: TGTGCCAGCAGCTTAGAACTAGGGGGGGCCTTTACAGATACGCAGTATTTT. This chain links TRBV13 with TRBJ2-3, with TRBD2 as a possible D gene (7 bases). The CDR3 has 17 amino acids. The ends were cut back, 1 base at V and 3 bases at J, with 17 bases in the middle. The V gene's germline CDR1 is PRHDT and CDR2 FYEKMQ (reference sequence).

The J gene is TRBJ2-4, the V gene TRBV30; TRBD2 aligns across 9 bases. J gave up 1 base and V 1 base, and 8 bases lay outside the gene matches. Germline loops: CDR1 GTSNPN, CDR2 SVGIG (reference sequence). The CDR3 covers 17 residues. The CDR3 spells CAWSGGGGAFAKNIQYF. The CDR3 bases are TGTGCCTGGAGTGGTGGCGGGGGGGCCTTCGCCAAAAACATTCAGTACTTC.

V usage is TRBV7-6 and J usage is TRBJ1-1, with D perhaps matching TRBD1 (6 bases). The length of the CDR3 is 15 residues. Between the trimmed V and J ends, which lost 3 bases and 0 bases, there was a span of 11 bases. CDR1 and CDR2 (germline): SGHVS, FNYEAQ. The CDR3 loop is CASSFYTGMNTEAFF. For the CDR3, the DNA is TGTGCCAGCAGCTTTTACACAGGGATGAACACTGAAGCTTTCTTT.